These T cell receptor beta chains were read from a single sample in a study of regulatory T cells in long-lasting Graves disease. TCRdb used MiXCR to reprocess the multiplex PCR reads, holding one entry per CDR3 protein. The table has about 420,000 distinct CDR3 sequences, roughly 15% seen once; the top ten hold 20% to 25%. The data also belong to a second study, concerning T cells in Graves' hyperthyroidism and ophthalmopathy.

The sample here was peripheral blood mononuclear cells (PBMCs), taken at new diagnosis, from a patient treated with antithyroid drugs. These receptors came from a woman between 18 and 29 years old with Graves disease. Each CDR3 is given with its conserved first and last residue. D genes are given only for firm matches. The size field is filled for only some rows; it gives once, few, many or a size class.

v_call,clone_size,d_call,j_call,cdr3_nt,cdr3_aa
TRBV7-2,.,.,TRBJ2-7,TGTGCCAGCAGCTTAGCTGCAGGGGACTACGAGCAGTACTTC,CASSLAAGDYEQYF
TRBV20-1,many,.,TRBJ1-1,TGCAGTGCTAAGACAAGAGGGGAGTCGCTGAACACTGAAGCTTTCTTT,CSAKTRGESLNTEAFF
TRBV15,.,TRBD2,TRBJ2-1,TGTGCCACCAGCCCAGAGGGGCGACTAGCGGGAACAGACAATGAGCAGTTCTTC,CATSPEGRLAGTDNEQFF
TRBV20-1,many,.,TRBJ2-1,TGCAGTGCTAGAGATCACACTAGCCCACAATCCTACAATGAGCAGTTCTTC,CSARDHTSPQSYNEQFF
TRBV9,.,.,TRBJ2-3,TGTGCCAGCAGCCCACTCGGGGGTACTAGCACAGATACGCAGTATTTT,CASSPLGGTSTDTQYF
TRBV3-1,many,.,TRBJ1-1,TGTGCCAGCAGCCAATTCCGGGGATCGGCTGAAGCTTTCTTT,CASSQFRGSAEAFF
TRBV7-2,many,TRBD1,TRBJ2-4,TGTGCCAGCAGCATAGGACAGGGGCTGGGCATTCAGTACTTC,CASSIGQGLGIQYF
TRBV12-3/TRBV12-4,.,.,TRBJ2-6,TGTGCCAGCAGTTCAAACCTCAGGTCTGGGGCCAACGTCCTGACTTTC,CASSSNLRSGANVLTF
TRBV3-1,.,TRBD2,TRBJ2-5,TGTGCCAGCAGCCAGTGGAAGGGGACTAGCGGGAATTCACAAGAGACCCAGTACTTC,CASSQWKGTSGNSQETQYF
TRBV9,.,.,TRBJ1-1,TGTGCCAGCAGCGCCCTACTGGGTTCGAACACTGAAGCTTTCTTT,CASSALLGSNTEAFF
TRBV28,many,TRBD1,TRBJ1-2,TGTGCCAGCAGTGTGCCTAAGGGGGCCGTCGTTTATGGCTACACCTTC,CASSVPKGAVVYGYTF
TRBV7-9,.,TRBD1,TRBJ2-5,TGTGCCAGCAGGGAAAGGGGGACAGGTCAACAGGAGACCCAGTACTTC,CASRERGTGQQETQYF
TRBV30,few,.,TRBJ2-5,TGTGCCTGGAGTATACCGACAGGGAGGACCGTAGAGACCCAGTACTTC,CAWSIPTGRTVETQYF
TRBV11-2,many,.,TRBJ2-5,TGTGCCAGCAGCCTCCCCGCATGGGGACAAGAGACCCAGTACTTC,CASSLPAWGQETQYF
TRBV9,.,.,TRBJ1-1,TGTGCCAGCAGCGTAGCCACAGGGCTCACTGAAGCTTTCTTT,CASSVATGLTEAFF
TRBV7-7,.,TRBD2,TRBJ2-7,TGTGCTAGCAGCTTAGCTGTGACGGGAGGGCCAAACAACGAGCAGTACTTC,CASSLAVTGGPNNEQYF
TRBV27,.,.,TRBJ2-3,TGTGCCAGCAGTAAACGGGGGAGCACAGATACGCAGTATTTT,CASSKRGSTDTQYF
TRBV5-4,few,TRBD2,TRBJ2-1,TGTGCCAGCAGCCCGATTAGGACTAGCGGCAATGAGCAGTTCTTC,CASSPIRTSGNEQFF
TRBV3-1,many,.,TRBJ2-1,TGTGCCAGCAGCAGACAAGGCTCGAATGAGCAGTTCTTC,CASSRQGSNEQFF
TRBV5-6,many,TRBD2,TRBJ2-3,TGTGCCAGCAGCCAGGGACTAGCGGCCTACGATACGCAGTATTTT,CASSQGLAAYDTQYF
TRBV2,.,TRBD2,TRBJ2-7,TGTGCCAGCAGGACTACTAGCGGGACGATCTACGAGCAGTACTTC,CASRTTSGTIYEQYF
TRBV20-1,many,TRBD2,TRBJ2-3,TGCAGTGCTAGAGTGACGGGAGGGGGGACAGATACGCAGTATTTT,CSARVTGGGTDTQYF
TRBV6-1,few,.,TRBJ2-3,TGTGCCAGCAGGGATACCGGGTCCCCTACTACGTATTTT,CASRDTGSPTTYF
TRBV6-2/TRBV6-3,few,.,TRBJ2-1,TGTGCCAGCAGTCTAGACTTGGTTTTGAATGAGCAGTTCTTC,CASSLDLVLNEQFF
TRBV28,few,.,TRBJ1-5,TGTGCCAGCAATACTCCGGGGGGTAGCAATCACCCCCAGCATTTT,CASNTPGGSNHPQHF
TRBV2,many,TRBD1,TRBJ2-7,TGTGCCAGCACCGACAGGGTACTTGGGGAGCAGTACTTC,CASTDRVLGEQYF
TRBV7-2,many,.,TRBJ2-4,TGTGCCAGCAGCTCGACTCAGGATGGCATTCAGTACTTC,CASSSTQDGIQYF
TRBV12-3/TRBV12-4,many,.,TRBJ2-1,TGTGCCAGCAGTTTTGTTGGACACCGCTCCTACAATGAGCAGTTCTTC,CASSFVGHRSYNEQFF
TRBV5-1,many,.,TRBJ2-7,TGCGCCAGCAGACGAGACGGACCTCTCTACGAGCAGTACTTC,CASRRDGPLYEQYF
TRBV6-1,few,.,TRBJ2-2,TGTGCCAGCATTATCCAACCGCCCGGGACAATGAACACCGGGGAGCTGTTTTTT,CASIIQPPGTMNTGELFF
TRBV5-1,few,.,TRBJ1-1,TGCGCCAGCAGCTTGATTACAGGGTCGAACACTGAAGCTTTCTTT,CASSLITGSNTEAFF
TRBV3-1,many,TRBD2,TRBJ2-7,TGTGCCAGCAGCCTTGATAGCGGGAGGGCCCTCTACGAGCAGTACTTC,CASSLDSGRALYEQYF
TRBV19,.,.,TRBJ2-1,TGTGCCAGTTCCGGGGGACGAAATGAGCAGTTCTTC,CASSGGRNEQFF
TRBV5-1,many,TRBD1,TRBJ2-7,TGCGCCAGCAGCTTGCCACAGGACAGGGCCCAACTGTACTTC,CASSLPQDRAQLYF
TRBV20-1,many,.,TRBJ2-1,TGCAGTGCGCGACAGGACTCGATCATGAGTGAGCAGTTCTTC,CSARQDSIMSEQFF
TRBV7-2,.,TRBD1,TRBJ1-1,TGTGCCAGCAGCTTGCAGGGGGCACTCGGCACTGAAGCTTTCTTT,CASSLQGALGTEAFF
TRBV9,.,TRBD2,TRBJ2-1,TGTGCCAGCAGCGACTCCGGGACTAGCGGGAGTTACAATGAGCAGTTCTTC,CASSDSGTSGSYNEQFF
TRBV3-1,many,.,TRBJ2-7,TGTGCCAGCAGCCAAGAGGCAGGTCCCTACGAAGAGCAGTACTTC,CASSQEAGPYEEQYF
TRBV29-1,many,.,TRBJ2-7,TGCAGCGTTGAAAGGTCCTACGAGCAGTACTTC,CSVERSYEQYF
TRBV4-1,.,.,TRBJ2-1,TGCGCCAGCAGCGATAGAGGGGTTGAGGTTAATGAGCAGTTCTTC,CASSDRGVEVNEQFF
TRBV15,.,.,TRBJ1-4,TGTGCCTCAGGGAGGGGGGCGACAACTAATGAAAAACTGTTTTTT,CASGRGATTNEKLFF
TRBV19,.,.,TRBJ2-1,TGTGCGAGTTCCATGGGGGTAATTCCCTACAATGAGCAGTTCTTC,CASSMGVIPYNEQFF
TRBV28,few,.,TRBJ2-7,TGTGCCAGCAGGGTGGAGCAAGGTCATAATGAGCAGTACTTC,CASRVEQGHNEQYF
TRBV19,once,TRBD1,TRBJ1-1,TGTGCCAGTACAGGGGGAATGAACACTGAAGCTTTCTTT,CASTGGMNTEAFF
TRBV4-1,.,.,TRBJ1-2,TGCGCCAGCAGCCAAGAGCCGGTTTGGGATGGCTACACCTTC,CASSQEPVWDGYTF
TRBV3-1,many,TRBD2,TRBJ2-1,TGTGCCAGCAGCCAGGGACTAGCACAGTTCTTC,CASSQGLAQFF
TRBV7-9,many,.,TRBJ2-7,TGTGCCAGCTATCAGGGCTACGAGCAGTACTTC,CASYQGYEQYF
TRBV11-2,many,.,TRBJ1-6,TGTGCCAGCGGCGGAGGCAGGGTCAATTCACCCCTCCACTTT,CASGGGRVNSPLHF